These T cell receptor beta chains were read from a single sample in a study of CD8 T cells in ankylosing spondylitis. TCRdb fed the 5' RACE reads into MiXCR, producing one record per CDR3 protein. The sample includes 150,000 to 200,000 distinct CDR3 sequences, 11% of them seen just once. Sequencing used blood, either unsorted or a sorted T cell fraction (not recorded which). All receptors derive from a male donor with ankylosing spondylitis or in good health (not recorded which). The CDR3 runs from the conserved cysteine through the conserved F or W. A D gene is named only where the DNA matches it firmly. Expanded clones are given a class, and other clones once, few, many or no size at all.

D	size	J	V	DNA	CDR3
TRBD1	many	TRBJ1-2	TRBV20-1	TGCAGTGTCCCGACCGGGACAGGGTATGGCTACACCTTC	CSVPTGTGYGYTF
TRBD1	many	TRBJ1-1	TRBV15	TGTGCCACCAGCAGAGTCGGGACAGGGCGGGACACTGAAGCTTTCTTT	CATSRVGTGRDTEAFF
.	many	TRBJ1-1	TRBV4-3	TGCGCCAGCAGCCAAGTGTCAGGGTTCACTGAAGCTTTCTTT	CASSQVSGFTEAFF
.	.	TRBJ1-2	TRBV20-1	TGCAGTGCTTCGAAGAGAACGACCAACTATGGCTACACCTTC	CSASKRTTNYGYTF
.	many	TRBJ2-7	TRBV5-1	TGCGCCAGCAGCCTGGGCCAGACGAGCTCCTACGAGCAGTACTTC	CASSLGQTSSYEQYF
.	few	TRBJ2-5	TRBV25-1	TGTGCCAGCCCAAGGACTGCGGAGCTACCATTGGAGACCCAGTACTTC	CASPRTAELPLETQYF
.	few	TRBJ2-3	TRBV12-3/TRBV12-4	TGTGCCAGCCTTCGAGGGGACTTGTCGGATACGCAGTATTTT	CASLRGDLSDTQYF
.	.	TRBJ2-3	TRBV27	TGTGCCAGCAGTTTAATTTCTAGCAGAGATACGCAGTATTTT	CASSLISSRDTQYF
.	many	TRBJ2-1	TRBV11-2	TGTGCCAGCAGCCCGTTCCTCCTTAGCGGTAATGAGCAGTTCTTC	CASSPFLLSGNEQFF
TRBD1	many	TRBJ2-1	TRBV5-1	TGCGCCAGCTTATGGCCCGGGACAGGTAACCTGGGTGAGCAGTTCTTC	CASLWPGTGNLGEQFF
.	many	TRBJ1-2	TRBV28	TGTGCCAGTCGGGCCTCGGGCAGAAACTATGGCTACACCTTC	CASRASGRNYGYTF
.	few	TRBJ2-7	TRBV21-1	TGTGCCAGCAGCGAGTCCCGGGACATCGGCGAGCAGTACTTC	CASSESRDIGEQYF
TRBD1	many	TRBJ2-7	TRBV7-2	TGTGCCAGCAGCTTCAGGGACAGGTTCTACGAGCAGTACTTC	CASSFRDRFYEQYF
TRBD2	few	TRBJ2-3	TRBV5-1	TGCGCCAGCAGCTTGGAAGGTCGGGAGGGCACAGATACGCAGTATTTT	CASSLEGREGTDTQYF
TRBD2	many	TRBJ2-5	TRBV5-1	TGCGCCAGCACCGTAGCGGGGGGCCAAGAGACCCAGTACTTC	CASTVAGGQETQYF
TRBD2	.	TRBJ2-1	TRBV11-2	TGTGCCAGCAGCTTATTCCCTTTTGGGAGGGCAATCAATGAGCAGTTCTTC	CASSLFPFGRAINEQFF
.	many	TRBJ2-3	TRBV12-3/TRBV12-4	TGTGCCAGCAGACTAGCCATAAATCAGGCAGATACGCAGTATTTT	CASRLAINQADTQYF
TRBD2	few	TRBJ2-1	TRBV6-1	TGTGCCAGCAGGGCCGGGAGGAGCTCCTACAATGAGCAGTTCTTC	CASRAGRSSYNEQFF
.	.	TRBJ2-5	TRBV12-3/TRBV12-4	TGTGCCAGCACTTTTAGCGGAAAAGAGACCCAGTACTTC	CASTFSGKETQYF
.	many	TRBJ2-5	TRBV29-1	TGCAGCGTTGAAGCGGGAGTGGGGGAGACCCAGTACTTC	CSVEAGVGETQYF
TRBD1	.	TRBJ1-1	TRBV18	TGTGCCAGCTCACCCGGGGACAGGGGGCAGAACACTGAAGCTTTCTTT	CASSPGDRGQNTEAFF
.	.	TRBJ1-4	TRBV7-2	TGTGCCAGCAGCTTCCACAGCAATGAAAAACTGTTTTTT	CASSFHSNEKLFF
TRBD1	many	TRBJ2-1	TRBV5-1	TGCGCCACCACGGACAGGGGAAACCTCAATGAGCAGTTCTTC	CATTDRGNLNEQFF
.	many	TRBJ2-2	TRBV5-1	TGCGCCAGCAGCTTAGAAAGTCCGAACACCGGGGAGCTGTTTTTT	CASSLESPNTGELFF
.	.	TRBJ2-4	TRBV3-1	TGTGCCAGCAGCCAAGATGTATCCACAAACATTCAGTACTTC	CASSQDVSTNIQYF
.	.	TRBJ2-3	TRBV7-2	TGTGCCAGCACTCCGGTGAGGGCTAGTGGCACAGATACGCAGTATTTT	CASTPVRASGTDTQYF
.	many	TRBJ2-1	TRBV3-1	TGTGCCAGCAGTCGGAACTTACTAGAGCAGTTCTTC	CASSRNLLEQFF
.	.	TRBJ2-1	TRBV2	TGTGCCAGCAGGGACCAGACGGGGGGCACCTACAATGAGCAGTTCTTC	CASRDQTGGTYNEQFF
TRBD1	many	TRBJ2-2	TRBV12-3/TRBV12-4	TGTGCCAGCAGGTGGACAGGGTCGGGCGGGGAGCTGTTTTTT	CASRWTGSGGELFF
TRBD2	many	TRBJ2-3	TRBV5-4	TGTGCCAGCAGCTTCGGACTAGTCGCAGATACGCAGTATTTT	CASSFGLVADTQYF
.	few	TRBJ1-6	TRBV12-3/TRBV12-4	TGTGCCAGCAGTTTCAGGAATTCACCCCTCCACTTT	CASSFRNSPLHF
.	many	TRBJ1-4	TRBV12-3/TRBV12-4	TGTGCCAGCAGTCGGGGCACAATGGGGGAAAAACTGTTTTTT	CASSRGTMGEKLFF
TRBD2	many	TRBJ2-3	TRBV20-1	TGCAGTGCAAACGGACTAGAAGATACGCAGTATTTT	CSANGLEDTQYF
.	.	TRBJ2-7	TRBV7-2	TGTGCCAGCAGCTACCGACCGGGCCCCGAGCAGTACTTC	CASSYRPGPEQYF
TRBD2	few	TRBJ2-5	TRBV12-3/TRBV12-4	TGTGCCAGCAGTATTACTAGCGGAGGGGGGGAGACCCAGTACTTC	CASSITSGGGETQYF
.	.	TRBJ2-1	TRBV7-9	TGTGCCAGCAGCTATACCGGGACGAACAATGAGCAGTTCTTC	CASSYTGTNNEQFF
.	many	TRBJ2-7	TRBV25-1	TGTGCCAGCAGTGAGAATAGGGTGGACTCCGCGGCCTACGAGCAGTACTTC	CASSENRVDSAAYEQYF
.	many	TRBJ2-5	TRBV5-1	TGCGCCAGCAGCACGTCCGGGGTAGGCGTGGAGACCCAGTACTTC	CASSTSGVGVETQYF
.	many	TRBJ2-5	TRBV18	TGTGCCAGCTCACCAGTTAAGTCCTTCGAAGAGACCCAGTACTTC	CASSPVKSFEETQYF
TRBD1	few	TRBJ1-1	TRBV20-1	TGCAGTGCGCCGGACAGGGCTGTAGGGGCCGCTGAAGCTTTCTTT	CSAPDRAVGAAEAFF
TRBD2	many	TRBJ2-1	TRBV5-1	TGCGCCAGCAGCTTAAGCGGGGAAAGCTACAATGAGCAGTTCTTC	CASSLSGESYNEQFF
.	many	TRBJ2-3	TRBV7-6	TGTGCCAGCAGCCCAAACGGGGCGGGAACAGATACGCAGTATTTT	CASSPNGAGTDTQYF
.	many	TRBJ2-5	TRBV3-1	TGTGCCAGCAGCCAAGATCGGGGGGCAGAGACCCAGTACTTC	CASSQDRGAETQYF